This T cell receptor beta chain comes out of a study of brain T cells in children with intractable seizures. Study results and limitations: Only CDR3 sequence similarity suggested viral specificity, without known HCMV serostatus.

The CDR3 runs to 15 residues. Trimming removed 2 bases from V and 2 bases from J, with 12 bases in between. CDR1 LNHDA and CDR2 SQIVND come from the germline V gene (reference sequence). Assay: immunoSEQ multiplex PCR; the TCRdb copy retains only in-frame clones and omits some. Among tens of thousands of clones listed, 90% to 95% were seen once. This clone was picked up a small number of times. Its matching antigen is unknown. The sequenced cases were selected for having the highest brain T cell transcript signatures. At least one anti-epileptic drug was given before surgery. Sequencing used peripheral blood, obtained at surgery. This chain uses TRBV19 with TRBJ1-2; no firm D call. This clonotype was sampled from a boy under 18 with focal cortical dysplasia and intractable seizures. Written as DNA, the CDR3 is TGTGCCAGTAGTATAAACGAGGGATGGAACTATGGCTACACCTTC. The encoded protein is CASSINEGWNYGYTF.